This section outlines one T cell receptor (beta chain) sequence together with its context. Antigen specificity is unknown. These data come from a study of cytomegalovirus exposure and HLA in healthy donors. Study background: Sequencing of roughly 180 million T cells in an earlier analysis found 100 million to 140 million unique TCR beta sequences. Findings and limits, study-wide: Follow-up analysis later connected one missense variant in DCLRE1C with trimming of TCR beta V- and J-genes. Among the CMV-associated chains, a few were confirmed in vitro as specific for CMV antigens.

Vbeta (60) and Jbeta (13) primers were used in the PCR. Sequencing was performed with immunoSEQ multiplex PCR; in TCRdb, only in-frame clones are kept and a portion is missing. The sample shows around 180,000 clones, 75% to 90% of them seen only once. The CDR3 consists of 16 residues. V lost 5 bases, J lost 3 bases, and 5 bases stayed unmatched. CDR1 and CDR2 from the germline V gene are SGHAT and FQNNGV. This clonotype originated in a boy aged 2-9 years in good health and CMV-seronegative. V is TRBV11-2 and J is TRBJ2-6; 9 positions agree with TRBD1. Sequenced material: PBMCs. The CDR3 loop is CASSRTGGSGANVLTF. CDR3 in DNA: TGTGCCAGCAGCCGAACAGGGGGCAGTGGGGCCAACGTCCTGACTTTC.